The 6 T cell receptor beta chains presented below share a single source sample, sequenced in a study of cytomegalovirus exposure and HLA in healthy donors. With 60 Vbeta and 13 Jbeta primers, the PCR was carried out. Sequenced by immunoSEQ multiplex PCR; TCRdb stores in-frame clones only, minus some. The table has about 150,000 clones, 80% seen once. Input material: PBMCs. The source of these receptors is a man between 25 and 39 years old in good health and CMV-seropositive.

The count of this clone is one. The J gene is TRBJ2-5, the V gene TRBV28; possibly TRBD1 for D (7 bases). The CDR3 covers 14 residues. The V end was cut by 6 bases, the J end by 2 bases, with 13 bases between. Germline lookup yields CDR1 MDHEN and CDR2 SYDVKM. In nucleotides, the CDR3 is TGTGCCAGCAGCGAGGGGGGACAGCAAGAGACCCAGTACTTC. Its translation is CASSEGGQQETQYF.

The CDR3 spells CASRRDRAVTGELFF. In nucleotides, the CDR3 is TGTGCCAGCAGGAGGGACAGGGCGGTCACCGGGGAGCTGTTTTTT. The V and J genes are TRBV6-4 and TRBJ2-2; 9 positions agree with TRBD1. The germline CDR1 and CDR2 sequences are MRHNA and SNTAGT. J lost 4 bases, V lost 6 bases, and 6 bases had no gene match. The CDR3 runs 15 residues.

V is TRBV27 and J is TRBJ2-3, with 8 bases aligning to TRBD2. V shed 3 bases, J shed 4 bases, and the junction held 12 bases outside the gene matches. The germline V gene encodes CDR1 MNHEY and CDR2 SMNVEV (reference sequence). This CDR3 contains 17 residues. CDR3 in amino acids: CASSFILAGSYSDTQYF. The CDR3 DNA sequence: TGTGCCAGCAGTTTCATCCTAGCGGGTTCATATTCAGATACGCAGTATTTT.

V gene TRBV7-9 combines with J gene TRBJ2-7, with D uncertain. Trimming pared 4 bases from V and 2 bases from J, leaving 6 bases between. This CDR3 spans 12 amino acids. Germline loops: CDR1 SEHNR, CDR2 FQNEAQ (reference sequence). CDR3 loop: CASSSVAYEQYF. Written as DNA, the CDR3 is TGTGCCAGCAGCTCGGTAGCCTACGAGCAGTACTTC.

The V gene is TRBV7-2, the J gene TRBJ2-5; perhaps TRBD2 as D (5 bases). Deletions cut 5 bases from V and 0 bases from J, with 16 bases between. CDR3 length equals 16 residues. Germline CDR1 SGHTA, CDR2 FQGNSA. CDR3 amino acids: CASSTLATDYQETQYF. In nucleotides, the CDR3 is TGTGCCAGCAGCACCCTCGCGACGGACTACCAAGAGACCCAGTACTTC.

The chain carries TRBV7-8 and TRBJ1-3; no firm D call. Trimming took 7 bases from V and 2 from J, leaving 3 bases between them. CDR3 length: 11 residues. From germline, CDR1 is SGHVS and CDR2 FQNEAQ. CDR3 sequence reads: CASTAGNTIYF. The DNA of the CDR3 is TGTGCCAGCACAGCTGGAAACACCATATATTTT.